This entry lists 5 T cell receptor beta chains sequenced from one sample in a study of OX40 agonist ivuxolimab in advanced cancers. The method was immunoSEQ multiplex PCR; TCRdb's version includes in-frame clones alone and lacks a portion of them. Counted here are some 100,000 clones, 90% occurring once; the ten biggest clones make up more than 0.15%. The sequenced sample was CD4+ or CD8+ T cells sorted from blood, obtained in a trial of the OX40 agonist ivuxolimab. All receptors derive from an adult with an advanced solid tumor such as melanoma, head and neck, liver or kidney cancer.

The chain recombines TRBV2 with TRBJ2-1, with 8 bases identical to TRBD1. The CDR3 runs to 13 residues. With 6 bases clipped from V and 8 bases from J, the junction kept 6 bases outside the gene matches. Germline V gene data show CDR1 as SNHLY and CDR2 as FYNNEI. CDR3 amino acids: CASRRQGIYEQFF. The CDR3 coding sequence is TGTGCCAGCAGGAGACAGGGGATCTATGAGCAGTTCTTC.

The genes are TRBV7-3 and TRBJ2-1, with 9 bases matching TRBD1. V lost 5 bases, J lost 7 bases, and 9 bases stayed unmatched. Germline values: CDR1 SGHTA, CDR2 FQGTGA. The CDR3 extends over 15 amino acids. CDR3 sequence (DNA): TGTGCCAGCAGCCGATTACCGGGACAGGGAAATGAGCAGTTCTTC. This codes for CASSRLPGQGNEQFF.

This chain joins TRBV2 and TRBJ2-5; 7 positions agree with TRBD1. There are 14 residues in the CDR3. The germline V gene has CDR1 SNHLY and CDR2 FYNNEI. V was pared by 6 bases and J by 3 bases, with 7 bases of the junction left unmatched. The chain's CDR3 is CASRRETGKETQYF. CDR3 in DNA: TGTGCCAGCAGACGTGAGACAGGGAAAGAGACCCAGTACTTC.

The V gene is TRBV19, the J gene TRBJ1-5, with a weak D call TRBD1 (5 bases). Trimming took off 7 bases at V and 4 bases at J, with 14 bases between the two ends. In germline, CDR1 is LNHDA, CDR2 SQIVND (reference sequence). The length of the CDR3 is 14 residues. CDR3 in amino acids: CASKMRDVNQPQHF. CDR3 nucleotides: TGTGCCAGTAAAATGAGGGACGTGAATCAGCCCCAGCATTTT. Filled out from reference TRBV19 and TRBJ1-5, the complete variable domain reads DGGITQSPKYLFRKEGQNVTLSCEQNLNHDAMYWYRQDPGQGLRLIYYSQIVNDFQKGDIAEGYSVSREKKESFPLTVTSAQKNPTAFYLCASKMRDVNQPQHFGDGTRLSIL.

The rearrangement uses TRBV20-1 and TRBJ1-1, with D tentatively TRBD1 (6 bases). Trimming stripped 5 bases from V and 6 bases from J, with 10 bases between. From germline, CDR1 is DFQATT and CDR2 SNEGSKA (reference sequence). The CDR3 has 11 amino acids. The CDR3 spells CSAATGPEAFF. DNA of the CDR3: TGCAGTGCTGCTACAGGGCCTGAAGCTTTCTTT.